These 27 T cell receptor beta chains came from one sample sequenced in a study of blood T cell repertoires in COVID-19. TCRdb's copy holds only in-frame clones and misses some; the assay was immunoSEQ multiplex PCR. Among 300,000 to 400,000 clones listed, 70% to 90% were seen once. The material sequenced was peripheral blood. All receptors come from a woman under 40 with COVID-19, enrolled during active disease.

This clone was recorded once. The V gene is TRBV10-2, the J gene TRBJ1-5; the match to TRBD1 covers 7 bases. Germline V gene lookup returns CDR1 WSHSY and CDR2 SAAADI. The CDR3 contains 15 residues. V shed 7 bases, J shed 6 bases, and the junction held 12 bases outside the gene matches. The CDR3 spells CASNEDRVVGQPQHF. DNA of the CDR3: TGCGCCAGCAATGAAGACAGGGTAGTAGGTCAGCCCCAGCATTTT.

The chain combines TRBV19 with TRBJ1-1; D unresolved. From germline, CDR1 is LNHDA and CDR2 SQIVND (reference sequence). The CDR3 consists of 18 residues. V was pared by 2 bases and J by 0 bases, with 19 bases between. CDR3 nucleotide sequence: TGTGCCAGTAGTATACTATATGGCAGACATCAGTTGAACACTGAAGCTTTCTTT. This translates into CASSILYGRHQLNTEAFF.

The genes are TRBV5-1 and TRBJ1-4, with a possible D match to TRBD1 (6 bases). The CDR3 totals 15 residues. The ends were cut back, 4 bases at V and 6 bases at J, with 16 bases in the middle. CDR1 is SGHRS and CDR2 is YFSETQ in the germline V gene. CDR3 residues: CASSLSGGRDEKLFF. The CDR3 DNA is TGCGCCAGCAGCCTGTCGGGGGGCAGGGATGAAAAACTGTTTTTT.

This clone has only one observation. One junction end does not reproduce the germline sequence, and a read error may be involved. The rearrangement joins TRBV7-7 to TRBJ2-3; D is possibly TRBD1 (6 bases). The CDR3 covers 14 residues. CDR1 is SSHAT, CDR2 FNYEAQ, per germline (reference sequence). CDR3: CASSLDRSTDTQYF. The CDR3, as DNA: TGTGCTAGCAGCCTCGACAGGAGCACAGATACGCAGTATTTT.

This sequence joins TRBV30 and TRBJ1-2; D is unresolved. Germline V gene data show CDR1 as GTSNPN and CDR2 as SVGIG (reference sequence). The length of the CDR3 is 11 residues. V lost 3 bases to trimming and J lost 6 bases, with 8 bases between them. The CDR3 nucleotides are TGTGCCTGGAGCCCGGGTCATGGCTACACCTTC. Its protein is CAWSPGHGYTF.

This chain uses TRBV30 with TRBJ2-7, with TRBD1 matching 8 bases. Germline V gene sequence: CDR1 GTSNPN, CDR2 SVGIG (reference sequence). The length of the CDR3 is 12 residues. J lost 5 bases, V lost 5 bases, and 5 bases had no gene match. The CDR3 spells CAWGQGFNEQYV. The CDR3 nucleotides read TGTGCCTGGGGACAGGGTTTCAACGAGCAGTACGTC.

The chain employs TRBV27 and TRBJ1-2, with 7 bases matching TRBD1. The CDR3 extends over 16 amino acids. Germline assignment: CDR1 MNHEY and CDR2 SMNVEV (reference sequence). V shed 5 bases, J shed 2 bases, and the junction held 11 bases outside the gene matches. For the CDR3, the DNA is TGTGCCAGCAGTCCCTTCGAGACAGGGCAAAACTATGGCTACACCTTC. Translated: CASSPFETGQNYGYTF.

This clone was seen a single time. The rearrangement links TRBV7-8 to TRBJ2-1, with a tentative D call TRBD2 (6 bases). The V gene lost 3 bases and the J gene lost 4 bases, with 13 bases spanning the gap. The CDR3 totals 15 residues. CDR1 and CDR2 (germline): SGHVS, FQNEAQ. The CDR3 here is CASSFYGGVYNEQFF. The CDR3 bases are TGTGCCAGCAGCTTTTACGGGGGAGTATACAATGAGCAGTTCTTC.

This clone came up once. A read error may account for a junction end that differs from germline. The chain links TRBV7-7 to TRBJ2-1; 8 nucleotides agree with TRBD2. The CDR3 extends over 17 amino acids. The germline V gene has CDR1 SSHAT and CDR2 FNYEAQ (reference sequence). The DNA of the CDR3 is TGTGCTAGCAGCCCTCGGAGCGGGAGCGCCTCCTACAATGAGCAGTTCTTC. The encoded protein is CASSPRSGSASYNEQFF. Drawing the rest from reference TRBV7-7 and TRBJ2-1, the complete variable domain is GAGVSQSPRYKVTKRGQDVTLRCDPISSHATLYWYQQALGQGPEFLTYFNYEAQPDKSGLPSDRFSAERPEGSISTLTIQRTEQRDSAMYRCASSPRSGSASYNEQFFGPGTRLTVL.

This chain uses TRBV19 with TRBJ2-1; 7 bases are a match to TRBD2. The germline V gene has CDR1 LNHDA and CDR2 SQIVND (reference sequence). This CDR3 spans 16 amino acids. J was trimmed by 7 bases and V by 3 bases; bases with no gene match: 12. The DNA of the CDR3 is TGTGCCAGTAGTATTGGAGGCGGACTAGGAGCAAATGAGCAGTTCTTC. Translated: CASSIGGGLGANEQFF. Full variable domain (missing parts from reference TRBV19 and TRBJ2-1): DGGITQSPKYLFRKEGQNVTLSCEQNLNHDAMYWYRQDPGQGLRLIYYSQIVNDFQKGDIAEGYSVSREKKESFPLTVTSAQKNPTAFYLCASSIGGGLGANEQFFGPGTRLTVL.

The chain recombines TRBV11-2 with TRBJ2-7, with D maybe TRBD2 (5 bases). CDR1 SGHAT and CDR2 FQNNGV come from the germline V gene. This CDR3 spans 13 amino acids. V was pared by 7 bases and J by 3 bases, with 13 bases between. The CDR3 loop is CASTLRRGYEQYF. For the CDR3, the DNA is TGTGCCAGCACCCTCAGACGGGGCTACGAGCAGTACTTC.

The chain has TRBV9 and TRBJ1-1; 11 bases agree with TRBD1. The CDR3 totals 17 residues. The V and J ends lost 5 bases and 0 bases, in that order; junction bases with no gene match: 9. The germline gives CDR1 SGDLS, CDR2 YYNGEE. CDR3 region: CASRGVGTGGMNTEAFF. CDR3 DNA sequence: TGTGCCAGCAGAGGGGTAGGGACAGGGGGGATGAACACTGAAGCTTTCTTT.

Here the CDR3 reads CASSQETGLDSPLHF. Written as DNA, the CDR3 is TGTGCCAGCAGCCAAGAGACAGGTTTGGATTCACCCCTCCACTTT. V gene TRBV3-1 (or the pseudogene TRBV3-2) combines with J gene TRBJ1-6, with D perhaps TRBD1 (6 bases). Trimming removed 0 bases from V and 8 bases from J, with 11 bases in between. This CDR3 is 15 amino acids long. The germline V gene encodes CDR1 LGHDT and CDR2 YNNKEL (reference sequence).

This clone was observed a single time. The chain employs TRBV2 and TRBJ1-3; no clear D gene. This CDR3 region has 16 residues. Trimming left V 7 bases short and J 1 base short, with 17 bases between. CDR1 and CDR2 from the germline V gene are SNHLY and FYNNEI. As DNA, the CDR3 is TGTGCCAGCAACAATCGAGAGGGAAGTTCTGGAAACACCATATATTTT. Its protein is CASNNREGSSGNTIYF.

The chain recombines TRBV4-1 with TRBJ2-7, with 7 bases fitting TRBD1. The length of the CDR3 is 14 residues. J lost 2 bases, V lost 5 bases, and 6 bases had no gene match. Germline values: CDR1 MGHRA, CDR2 YSYEKL. DNA of the CDR3: TGCGCCAGCAGCGACAGACAGGGACCCTACGAGCAGTACTTC. Its protein is CASSDRQGPYEQYF.

This rearrangement joins TRBV10-3 to TRBJ2-7, with 9 bases fitting TRBD1. This CDR3 comprises 14 residues. Unmatched junction bases numbered 8, after V lost 6 bases and J lost 5 bases. Germline values: CDR1 ENHRY, CDR2 SYGVKD. The CDR3 DNA reads as TGTGCCATCAGATGGGGGGACAGGGCCCACGAGCAGTACTTC. It specifies CAIRWGDRAHEQYF.

The chain uses TRBV18 and TRBJ2-7; TRBD1 agrees at 7 bases. Germline CDR1 KGHSH, CDR2 LQKENI. The V and J ends lost 4 bases and 2 bases, in that order; junction bases with no gene match: 5. The CDR3 covers 14 residues. Written as DNA, the CDR3 is TGTGCCAGCTCACAGGGGACAGCCCCCTACGAGCAGTACTTC. Its protein is CASSQGTAPYEQYF. Full variable domain (remainder filled in from reference TRBV18 and TRBJ2-7): NAGVMQNPRHLVRRRGQEARLRCSPMKGHSHVYWYRQLPEEGLKFMVYLQKENIIDESGMPKERFSAEFPKEGPSILRIQQVVRGDSAAYFCASSQGTAPYEQYFGPGTRLTVT.

This clone was observed a handful of times. The chain links TRBV5-1 to TRBJ1-6; TRBD1 agrees at 8 bases. V lost 4 bases, J lost 5 bases, and 2 bases stayed unmatched. The germline CDR1 and CDR2 sequences are SGHRS and YFSETQ. CDR3 length equals 14 residues. CDR3 loop: CASSPDRDNSPLHF. As DNA, the CDR3 is TGCGCCAGCAGCCCGGACAGGGATAATTCACCCCTCCACTTT. Looking up the rest from reference TRBV5-1 and TRBJ1-6 gives the full variable domain: KAGVTQTPRYLIKTRGQQVTLSCSPISGHRSVSWYQQTPGQGLQFLFEYFSETQRNKGNFPGRFSGRQFSNSRSEMNVSTLELGDSALYLCASSPDRDNSPLHFGNGTRLTVT.

The rearrangement uses TRBV24-1 and TRBJ2-1, with D possibly TRBD1 on 5 matching bases. V lost 3 bases and J lost 3, with 11 bases in between. The CDR3 has 15 amino acids. The germline CDR1 and CDR2 sequences are KGHDR and SFDVKD. The CDR3 sequence: CATSDPDSYYNEQFF. DNA of the CDR3: TGTGCCACCAGTGATCCTGACAGCTACTACAATGAGCAGTTCTTC.

The chain links TRBV27 to TRBJ1-2; no definite D call. Germline V gene lookup returns CDR1 MNHEY and CDR2 SMNVEV (reference sequence). Trimming removed 4 bases from V and 8 bases from J, with 20 bases in between. The CDR3 sequence is 15 residues long. CDR3 region: CASSSAQAYREGYTF. CDR3 coding DNA: TGTGCCAGCAGTTCCGCCCAGGCGTACCGAGAGGGCTACACCTTC.

V usage is TRBV11-2 and J usage is TRBJ2-3, with TRBD1 matching over 11 bases. The CDR3 has 16 residues. With V trimmed by 5 bases and J by 2 bases, 6 bases remained unmatched. CDR1 is SGHAT and CDR2 is FQNNGV in the germline V gene. The CDR3 DNA sequence: TGTGCCAGCAGCCCCCGGGACAGGGGGATCACAGATACGCAGTATTTT. It codes for CASSPRDRGITDTQYF.

This sequence joins TRBV6-4 and TRBJ2-5, with 9 nucleotides matching TRBD1. CDR3 length equals 13 residues. Germline trimming cut 3 bases from V and 7 bases from J; bases unmatched to any gene: 3. Germline values: CDR1 MRHNA, CDR2 SNTAGT. The CDR3 here is CASSEDRGGTQYF. In DNA form, the CDR3 reads TGTGCCAGCAGTGAGGACAGGGGAGGGACCCAGTACTTC.

V usage is TRBV5-6 and J usage is TRBJ2-7; 11 bases are a match to TRBD1. Germline CDR1 SGHDT, CDR2 YYEEEE. After removal of 4 bases from V and 4 bases from J, the junction contained 10 bases not matched to a gene. This CDR3 contains 16 residues. The CDR3 loop reads CASSPGWGQGGYEQYF. The CDR3, as DNA: TGTGCCAGCAGCCCGGGATGGGGACAGGGGGGATACGAGCAGTACTTC.

In this sample, this clone turned up a few times. This rearrangement joins TRBV11-2 to TRBJ2-1; 9 positions agree with TRBD2. Trimming at V came to 5 bases and at J to 7 bases, leaving 9 bases not matched to a gene. CDR3 size: 15 residues. Germline lookup yields CDR1 SGHAT and CDR2 FQNNGV. CDR3 nucleotide sequence: TGTGCCAGCAGCCCAGCGGGACTAGCTCTAAATGAGCAGTTCTTC. It specifies CASSPAGLALNEQFF.

The CDR3 nucleotides are TGTGCCAGCTCACGTACGGGACAGCGAGATTCACCCCTCCACTTT. Protein product: CASSRTGQRDSPLHF. The chain carries TRBV18 and TRBJ1-6; TRBD1 matches at 7 bases. The CDR3 contains 15 residues. The V and J ends lost 4 bases and 8 bases, in that order; junction bases with no gene match: 8. In germline, CDR1 is KGHSH, CDR2 LQKENI. Looking up the rest from reference TRBV18 and TRBJ1-6 gives the full variable domain: NAGVMQNPRHLVRRRGQEARLRCSPMKGHSHVYWYRQLPEEGLKFMVYLQKENIIDESGMPKERFSAEFPKEGPSILRIQQVVRGDSAAYFCASSRTGQRDSPLHFGNGTRLTVT.

The chain joins TRBV6-5 to TRBJ2-5, with TRBD1 identical over 10 bases. V shed 6 bases, J shed 5 bases, and the junction held 9 bases outside the gene matches. In germline, CDR1 is MNHEY, CDR2 SVGAGI. The CDR3 consists of 15 residues. CDR3 sequence: CASRNGGQGRETQYF. Written as DNA, the CDR3 is TGTGCCAGCAGAAACGGGGGACAGGGGAGGGAGACCCAGTACTTC.

This chain connects TRBV5-1 to TRBJ1-1; a weak D match, TRBD1 (5 bases). Germline lookup yields CDR1 SGHRS and CDR2 YFSETQ. Trimming took 4 bases from V and 1 from J, leaving 11 bases between them. This CDR3 has 14 amino acids. CDR3 coding DNA: TGCGCCAGCAGCGCCCAGACAGCGAACACTGAAGCTTTCTTT. It is translated as CASSAQTANTEAFF.